Included here is one T cell receptor beta chain sequence, with context. The antigen is not known. Unexposed donor CD4+ T cells date from 2011-2018, before the COVID-19 pandemic. Isolation of CD4+ T cells took place after nine to ten days in culture. Cells permitting, SARS-CoV-2 S/N and four cold-coronavirus spikes were tested on unexposed-donor CD4+ T cells. Data came from immunoSEQ multiplex PCR; TCRdb stores just in-frame clones and leaves some out. Here the sample spans some 16,000 clones, over 75% being singletons. This entry belongs to a study of CD4 T cells in relation to SARS-CoV-2 and coronaviruses. Study-wide background: The negative reference was HIV-1 Nef peptide pool or peptide-free culture.

Germline V gene lookup returns CDR1 MDHEN and CDR2 SYDVKM. J lost 0 bases, V lost 8 bases, and 8 bases had no gene match. The CDR3 contains 15 residues. Whole-study findings and limits: No crossreactivity against non-spike viral proteins was tested here. No donor gave both pre-pandemic and post-infection samples.

This chain connects TRBV28 to TRBJ1-2; the match to TRBD1 covers 8 bases. The sample taken for sequencing was CD4+ T cells from PBMCs, cultured in vitro. The receptor was isolated from a human donor in good health. The CDR3 reads CASRRPGQANYGYTF. The CDR3 DNA is TGTGCCAGCCGTCGACCGGGACAGGCTAACTATGGCTACACCTTC.